The 9 T cell receptor beta chains listed next were all sequenced from one sample in a study of shared clonotypes between healthy human individuals. The assay was immunoSEQ multiplex PCR, and TCRdb's table has in-frame clones only and misses some. The sample records roughly 530,000 clones, almost 97% being singletons. Material: naive CD4+ T cells sorted from blood. Subset defined: CD45RA+ positively selected. The origin of the receptors is a young woman in good health.

The chain recombines TRBV28 with TRBJ1-5; D remains ambiguous. Germline CDR1 is MDHEN and CDR2 is SYDVKM. V was trimmed by 5 bases and J by 0 bases, leaving 17 bases between them. CDR3 length: 17 amino acids. CDR3 nucleotide sequence: TGTGCCAGCAGTCCAATCGGAGCGGGTTATAGCAATCAGCCCCAGCATTTT. This codes for CASSPIGAGYSNQPQHF.

In its sample, this clone was seen once. V is TRBV7-8 and J is TRBJ2-3, with D maybe TRBD2 (5 bases). V dropped 2 bases and J dropped 2 bases, with 8 bases sitting between them. Germline loops: CDR1 SGHVS, CDR2 FQNEAQ. The CDR3 has 14 residues. DNA of the CDR3: TGTGCCAGCAGCTTACTAGCCTTCACAGATACGCAGTATTTT. Translation: CASSLLAFTDTQYF.

This clone came up once. V is TRBV10-1 and J is TRBJ2-3; D not certain. The CDR3 is 14 residues long. Germline values: CDR1 WNHNN, CDR2 SYGVQD (reference sequence). Trimming shortened V by 0 bases and J by 6 bases, and 10 bases separated the two germline ends. The CDR3 protein is CASSESLVFDTQYF. CDR3 in DNA: TGCGCCAGCAGTGAGTCTCTAGTATTTGATACGCAGTATTTT.

The chain carries TRBV30 and TRBJ1-2; no clear D gene. The CDR3 sequence is 12 residues long. The V gene's germline CDR1 is GTSNPN and CDR2 SVGIG (reference sequence). Between the trimmed V and J ends, which lost 4 bases and 8 bases, there was a span of 14 bases. CDR3 in DNA: TGTGCCTGGACTCCAGTCCGAGAGGGCTACACCTTC. Encoded protein: CAWTPVREGYTF.

The V call is TRBV7-2, the J call TRBJ2-1; 7 bases line up with TRBD2. The CDR3 loop spans 15 amino acids. Trimming at V came to 6 bases and at J to 2 bases, leaving 7 bases not matched to a gene. Germline V gene data show CDR1 as SGHTA and CDR2 as FQGNSA. In DNA, the CDR3 is TGTGCCAGCAGTAAGACCGGACTAGCCTACAATGAGCAGTTCTTC. It translates to CASSKTGLAYNEQFF.

This clone was counted a single time. V gene TRBV9 combines with J gene TRBJ2-7; 8 nucleotides agree with TRBD1. The CDR3 spans 15 residues. Germline assignment: CDR1 SGDLS and CDR2 YYNGEE. V lost 4 bases and J lost 3; bases outside the gene matches: 9. CDR3 amino acids: CASSPRQGANYEQYF. The CDR3 coding sequence is TGTGCCAGCAGCCCACGTCAGGGGGCCAACTACGAGCAGTACTTC.

The chain carries TRBV9 and TRBJ1-2, with TRBD1 identical over 9 bases. J gave up 8 bases and V 3 bases, and 8 bases lay outside the gene matches. The germline V gene encodes CDR1 SGDLS and CDR2 YYNGEE. This CDR3 is built from 14 residues. The CDR3 loop reads CASSAQGAGAGYTF. The CDR3 coding sequence is TGTGCCAGCAGCGCACAGGGGGCGGGAGCCGGCTACACCTTC.

The chain links TRBV7-9 to TRBJ1-6; no reliable D call. The V end lost 1 base, the J end lost 5 bases, and 9 bases lay between the germline ends. Germline V gives CDR1 SEHNR, CDR2 FQNEAQ (reference sequence). This CDR3 region has 15 residues. The CDR3 DNA follows: TGTGCCAGCAGCTTAGTCGGTAGTAATAATTCACCCCTCCACTTT. Protein sequence: CASSLVGSNNSPLHF.

The chain recombines TRBV29-1 with TRBJ2-1; D gene unclear. The CDR3 runs 14 residues. Germline values: CDR1 SQVTM, CDR2 ANQGSEA. The V end lost 4 bases, the J end lost 0 bases, and 10 bases lay between the germline ends. This CDR3 is CSVAGLSSYNEQFF. The CDR3 DNA reads as TGCAGCGTTGCGGGTCTGAGCTCCTACAATGAGCAGTTCTTC.